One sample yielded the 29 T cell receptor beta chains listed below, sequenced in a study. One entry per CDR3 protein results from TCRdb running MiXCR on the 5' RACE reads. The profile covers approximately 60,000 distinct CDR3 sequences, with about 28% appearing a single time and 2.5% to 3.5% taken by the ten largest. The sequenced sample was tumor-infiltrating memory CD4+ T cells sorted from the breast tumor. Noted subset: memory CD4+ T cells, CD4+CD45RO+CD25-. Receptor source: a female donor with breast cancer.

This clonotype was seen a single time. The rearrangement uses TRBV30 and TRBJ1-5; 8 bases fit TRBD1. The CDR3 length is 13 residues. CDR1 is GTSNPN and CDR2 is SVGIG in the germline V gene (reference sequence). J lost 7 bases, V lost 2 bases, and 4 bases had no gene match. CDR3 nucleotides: TGTGCCTGGAGTAAACAGGGGGTGCAGCCCCAGCATTTT. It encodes CAWSKQGVQPQHF.

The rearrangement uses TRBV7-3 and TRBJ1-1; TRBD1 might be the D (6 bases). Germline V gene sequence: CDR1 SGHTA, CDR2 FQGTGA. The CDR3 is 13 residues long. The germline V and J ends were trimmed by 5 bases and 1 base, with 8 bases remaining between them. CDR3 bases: TGTGCCAGCAGCCCGGGACAGAACACTGAAGCTTTCTTT. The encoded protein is CASSPGQNTEAFF.

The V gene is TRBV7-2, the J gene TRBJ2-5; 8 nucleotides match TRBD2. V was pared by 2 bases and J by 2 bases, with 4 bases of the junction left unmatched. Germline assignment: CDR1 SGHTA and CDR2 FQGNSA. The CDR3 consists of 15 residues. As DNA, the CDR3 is TGTGCCAGCAGCTTATTGGGGACTAGACAAGAGACCCAGTACTTC. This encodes CASSLLGTRQETQYF.

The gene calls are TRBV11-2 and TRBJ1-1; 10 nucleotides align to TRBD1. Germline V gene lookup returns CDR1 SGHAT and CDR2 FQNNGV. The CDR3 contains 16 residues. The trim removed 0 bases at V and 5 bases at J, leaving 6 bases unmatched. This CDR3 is CASSLDGRDRGTEAFF. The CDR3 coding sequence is TGTGCCAGCAGCTTAGATGGTAGGGACAGGGGAACTGAAGCTTTCTTT.

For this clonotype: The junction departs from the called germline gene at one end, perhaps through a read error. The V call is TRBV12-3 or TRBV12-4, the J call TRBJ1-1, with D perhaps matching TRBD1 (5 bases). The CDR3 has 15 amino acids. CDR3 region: CAGSLRGGTNTEAFF. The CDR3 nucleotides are TGTGCCGGCAGTTTAAGGGGCGGGACGAACACTGAAGCTTTCTTT.

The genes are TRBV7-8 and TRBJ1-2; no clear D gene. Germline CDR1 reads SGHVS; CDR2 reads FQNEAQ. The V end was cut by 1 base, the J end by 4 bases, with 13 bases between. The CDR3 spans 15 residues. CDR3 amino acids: CASSLVRTPGYGYTF. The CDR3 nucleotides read TGTGCCAGCAGCTTAGTACGGACGCCTGGCTATGGCTACACCTTC.

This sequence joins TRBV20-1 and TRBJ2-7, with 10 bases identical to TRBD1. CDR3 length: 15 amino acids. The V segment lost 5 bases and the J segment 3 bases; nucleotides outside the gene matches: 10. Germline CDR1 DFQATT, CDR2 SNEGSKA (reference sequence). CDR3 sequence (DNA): TGCAGTGCTTTTGAGGGGGACAGGGGCGACTACGAGCAGTACTTC. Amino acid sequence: CSAFEGDRGDYEQYF.

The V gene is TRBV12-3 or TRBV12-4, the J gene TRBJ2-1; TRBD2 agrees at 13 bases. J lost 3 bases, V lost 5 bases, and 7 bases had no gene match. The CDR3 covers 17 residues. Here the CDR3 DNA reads TGTGCCAGCAGTCTAACTAGCGGGAGGGCCGGCTACAATGAGCAGTTCTTC. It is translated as CASSLTSGRAGYNEQFF.

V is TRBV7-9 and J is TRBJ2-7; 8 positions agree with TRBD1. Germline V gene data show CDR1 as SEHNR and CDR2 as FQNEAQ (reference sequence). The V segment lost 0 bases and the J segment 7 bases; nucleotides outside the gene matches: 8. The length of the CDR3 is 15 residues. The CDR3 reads CASSLAGQVSGEQYF. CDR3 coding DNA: TGTGCCAGCAGCTTAGCGGGACAGGTGTCGGGGGAGCAGTACTTC.

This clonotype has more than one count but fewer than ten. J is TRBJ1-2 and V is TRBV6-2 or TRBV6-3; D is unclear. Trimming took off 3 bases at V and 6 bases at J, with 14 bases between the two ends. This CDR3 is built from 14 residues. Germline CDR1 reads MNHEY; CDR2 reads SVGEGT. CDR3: CASSYDGVGNGYTF. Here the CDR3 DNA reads TGTGCCAGCAGTTATGATGGGGTAGGAAATGGCTACACCTTC.

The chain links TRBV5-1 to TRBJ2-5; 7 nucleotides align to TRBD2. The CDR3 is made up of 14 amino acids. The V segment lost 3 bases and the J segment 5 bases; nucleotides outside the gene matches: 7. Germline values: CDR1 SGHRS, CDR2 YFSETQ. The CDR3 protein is CASSYGTNRETQYF. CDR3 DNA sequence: TGCGCCAGCAGCTACGGGACTAACAGGGAGACCCAGTACTTC.

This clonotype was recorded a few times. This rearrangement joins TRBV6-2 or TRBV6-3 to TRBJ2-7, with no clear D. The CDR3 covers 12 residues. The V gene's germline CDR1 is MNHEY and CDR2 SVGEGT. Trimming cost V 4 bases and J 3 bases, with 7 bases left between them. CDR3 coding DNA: TGTGCCAGCAGTTCATGGGGCTACGAGCAGTACTTC. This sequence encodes CASSSWGYEQYF.

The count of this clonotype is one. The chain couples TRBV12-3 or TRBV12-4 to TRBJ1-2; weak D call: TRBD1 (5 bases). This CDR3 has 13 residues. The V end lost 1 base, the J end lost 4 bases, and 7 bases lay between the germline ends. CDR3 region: CASSLVGTYGYTF. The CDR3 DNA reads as TGTGCCAGCAGTTTAGTAGGGACCTATGGCTACACCTTC.

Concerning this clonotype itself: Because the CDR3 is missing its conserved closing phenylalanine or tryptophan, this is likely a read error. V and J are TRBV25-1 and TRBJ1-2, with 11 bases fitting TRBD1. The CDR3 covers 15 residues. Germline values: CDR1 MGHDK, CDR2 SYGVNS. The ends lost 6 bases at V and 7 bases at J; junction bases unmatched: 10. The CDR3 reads CASRVPGQGGGGYTL. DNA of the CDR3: TGTGCCAGCAGGGTCCCGGGACAGGGGGGCGGTGGCTACACCCTC.

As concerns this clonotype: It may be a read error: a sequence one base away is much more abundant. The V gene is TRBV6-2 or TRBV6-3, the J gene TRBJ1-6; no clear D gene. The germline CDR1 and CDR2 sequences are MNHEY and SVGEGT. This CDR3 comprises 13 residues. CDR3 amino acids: CASSYSDERISDF. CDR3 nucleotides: TGTGCCAGCAGTTACTCGGACGAACGGATCAGCGACTTT.

In DNA, the CDR3 is TGTGCCAGCAGTCCCCCCAGGACCCTCACAGATACGCAGTATTTT. This translates into CASSPPRTLTDTQYF. The chain uses TRBV12-3 or TRBV12-4 and TRBJ2-3, with unresolved D. V was clipped by 5 bases and J by 2 bases, with 14 bases between them. This CDR3 is built from 15 residues.

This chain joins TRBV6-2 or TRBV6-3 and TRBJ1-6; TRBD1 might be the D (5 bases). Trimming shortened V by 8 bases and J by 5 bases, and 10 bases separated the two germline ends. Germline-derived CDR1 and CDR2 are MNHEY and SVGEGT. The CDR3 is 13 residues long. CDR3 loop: CASSGTHNSPLHF. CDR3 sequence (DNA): TGTGCCAGCTCGGGGACCCATAATTCACCCCTCCACTTT.

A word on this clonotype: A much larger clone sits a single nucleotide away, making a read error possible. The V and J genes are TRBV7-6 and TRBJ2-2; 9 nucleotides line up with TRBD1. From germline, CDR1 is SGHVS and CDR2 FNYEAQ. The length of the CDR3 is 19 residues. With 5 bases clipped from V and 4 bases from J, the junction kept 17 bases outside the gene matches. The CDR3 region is CASSAFKGGDRGVTGELFF. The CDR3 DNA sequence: TGTGCCAGCAGCGCATTTAAAGGGGGTGACAGGGGGGTCACCGGGGAGCTGTTTTTT.

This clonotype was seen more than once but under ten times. CDR3 sequence (DNA): TGTGCCACCAGTGATGACCTTAACTATGGCTACACCTTC. Amino acid sequence: CATSDDLNYGYTF. This chain uses TRBV24-1 with TRBJ1-2; D gene uncertain. The ends were cut back, 3 bases at V and 1 base at J, with 5 bases in the middle. This CDR3 has 13 residues. Germline lookup yields CDR1 KGHDR and CDR2 SFDVKD.

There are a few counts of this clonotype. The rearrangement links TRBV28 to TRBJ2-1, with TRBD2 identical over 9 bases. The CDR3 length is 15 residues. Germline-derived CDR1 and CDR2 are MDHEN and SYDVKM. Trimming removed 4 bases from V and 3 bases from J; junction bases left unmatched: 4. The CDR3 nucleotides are TGTGCCAGCAGTTCCGAAGCGGGAGGCTACAATGAGCAGTTCTTC. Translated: CASSSEAGGYNEQFF.

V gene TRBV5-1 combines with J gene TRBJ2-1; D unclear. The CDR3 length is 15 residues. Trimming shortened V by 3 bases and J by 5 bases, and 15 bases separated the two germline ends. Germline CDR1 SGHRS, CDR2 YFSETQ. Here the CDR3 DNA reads TGCGCCAGCAGCTCTGGTTCGACGGCCAACAATGAGCAGTTCTTC. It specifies CASSSGSTANNEQFF. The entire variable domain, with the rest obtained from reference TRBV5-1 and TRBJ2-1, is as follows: KAGVTQTPRYLIKTRGQQVTLSCSPISGHRSVSWYQQTPGQGLQFLFEYFSETQRNKGNFPGRFSGRQFSNSRSEMNVSTLELGDSALYLCASSSGSTANNEQFFGPGTRLTVL.

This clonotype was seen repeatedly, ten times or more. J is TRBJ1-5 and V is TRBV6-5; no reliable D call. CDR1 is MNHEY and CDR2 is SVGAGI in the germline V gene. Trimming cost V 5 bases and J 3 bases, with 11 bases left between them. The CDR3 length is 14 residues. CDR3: CASSTRQYNQPQHF. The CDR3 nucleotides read TGTGCCAGCAGTACCCGTCAGTACAATCAGCCCCAGCATTTT.

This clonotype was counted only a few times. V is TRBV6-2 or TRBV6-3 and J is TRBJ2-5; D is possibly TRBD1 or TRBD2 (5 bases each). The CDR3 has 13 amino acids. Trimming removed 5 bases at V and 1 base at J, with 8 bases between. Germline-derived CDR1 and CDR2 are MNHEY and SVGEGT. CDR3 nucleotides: TGTGCCAGCAGTAAGGGGAGCCAAGAGACCCAGTACTTC. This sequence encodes CASSKGSQETQYF.

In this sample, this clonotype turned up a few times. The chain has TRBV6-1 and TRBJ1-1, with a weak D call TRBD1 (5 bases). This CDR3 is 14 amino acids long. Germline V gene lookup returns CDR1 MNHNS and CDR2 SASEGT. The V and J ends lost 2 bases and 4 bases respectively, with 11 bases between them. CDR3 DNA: TGTGCCAGCAGTGAACTCTTGCAGGGCACTGAAGCTTTCTTT. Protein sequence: CASSELLQGTEAFF.

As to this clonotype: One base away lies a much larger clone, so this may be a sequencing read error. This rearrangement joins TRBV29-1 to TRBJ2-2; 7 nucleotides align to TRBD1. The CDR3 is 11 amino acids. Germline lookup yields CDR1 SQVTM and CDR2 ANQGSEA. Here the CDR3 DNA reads TGCGGCGTACAGGGGACCGGGGAGCTGTTTTTT. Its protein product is CGVQGTGELFF.

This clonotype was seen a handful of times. The CDR3 DNA follows: TGCGCCAGCAGCCAAGTGTACCGGAGGGCCGACATTCAGTACTTC. It specifies CASSQVYRRADIQYF. The J gene is TRBJ2-4, the V gene TRBV4-3; D might be TRBD2 (6 bases). Trimming shortened V by 1 base and J by 8 bases, and 15 bases separated the two germline ends. In germline, CDR1 is LGHNA, CDR2 YSLEER. The CDR3 consists of 15 residues.

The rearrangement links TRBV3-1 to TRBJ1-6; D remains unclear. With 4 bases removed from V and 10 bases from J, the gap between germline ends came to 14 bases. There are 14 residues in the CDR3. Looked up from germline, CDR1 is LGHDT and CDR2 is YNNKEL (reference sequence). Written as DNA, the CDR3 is TGTGCCAGCAGCCCGAGCAGCGAGAAATCACCCCTCCACTTT. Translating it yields CASSPSSEKSPLHF.

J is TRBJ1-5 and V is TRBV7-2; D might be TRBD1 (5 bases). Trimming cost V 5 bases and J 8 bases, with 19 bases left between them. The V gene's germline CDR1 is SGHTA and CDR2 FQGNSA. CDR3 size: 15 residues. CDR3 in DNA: TGTGCCAGCAGCCAAAGGGGAGGGACTGAGGAGCCCCAGCATTTT. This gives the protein CASSQRGGTEEPQHF. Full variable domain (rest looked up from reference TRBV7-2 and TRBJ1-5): GAGVSQSPSNKVTEKGKDVELRCDPISGHTALYWYRQSLGQGLEFLIYFQGNSAPDKSGLPSDRFSAERTGGSVSTLTIQRTQQEDSAVYLCASSQRGGTEEPQHFGDGTRLSIL.

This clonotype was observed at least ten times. The CDR3 here is CASSQGTGGDMNTEAFF. DNA for the CDR3: TGCGCCAGCAGCCAAGGGACAGGGGGAGACATGAACACTGAAGCTTTCTTT. The V and J genes are TRBV4-3 and TRBJ1-1, with TRBD1 matching 10 bases. V lost 1 base and J lost 0; bases outside the gene matches: 5. There are 17 residues in the CDR3. Per the germline V gene, CDR1 is LGHNA and CDR2 is YSLEER.